This T cell receptor beta chain originates from a study of blood T cell repertoires in COVID-19. Trimming took 4 bases from V and 4 from J, leaving 5 bases between them. In germline, CDR1 is MNHEY, CDR2 SVGEGT. The CDR3 sequence is 12 residues long. TCRdb's table, derived via immunoSEQ multiplex PCR, lists solely in-frame clones and lacks some. The sample lists tens of thousands of clones, approximately 80% occurring once. The rearrangement uses TRBV6-2 or TRBV6-3 and TRBJ1-5; D is undetermined. Specimen: peripheral blood. The sequence was collected from a man older than 75 with COVID-19, enrolled during active disease. The CDR3 protein is CASSSTNQPQHF. The CDR3 DNA sequence: TGTGCCAGCAGTTCGACTAATCAGCCCCAGCATTTT.